This TCR beta chain was captured in a study of a mutant IDH1 vaccine in newly diagnosed glioma. Time point reported: week 11, during vaccination. With topical imiquimod, each dose of the vaccine consisted of 300 ug of mutant IDH1 20-mer peptide. Sequencing was performed with immunoSEQ multiplex PCR; in TCRdb, only in-frame clones are kept and a portion is missing. The sample carries around 41,000 clones, about 83% recorded once. Comments on this clone: Its cognate antigen is unknown.

The V and J ends lost 5 bases and 1 base respectively, with 12 bases between them. This CDR3 region has 14 residues. The germline gives CDR1 SGHTA, CDR2 FQGNSA. The receptor's source is a middle-aged man with glioma. The chain joins TRBV7-2 to TRBJ2-7; tentative D call: TRBD1 (6 bases). The sequencing here drew on PBMCs, taken from a glioma patient whose treatment included an IDH1 peptide vaccine. CDR3 sequence: CASSRRTASYEQYF. CDR3 bases: TGTGCCAGCAGCAGAAGGACAGCGTCCTACGAGCAGTACTTC.